The 15 T cell receptor beta chains below were found in one sample sequenced in a study of cytomegalovirus exposure and HLA in healthy donors. PCR was performed using 60 Vbeta and 13 Jbeta primers. Assay: immunoSEQ multiplex PCR; the TCRdb copy retains only in-frame clones and omits some. The sample includes some 140,000 clones, about four fifths of them seen just once. Material for sequencing was PBMCs. The receptor source for this set is a man aged 30 to 39 in good health.

The chain uses TRBV25-1 and TRBJ2-3, with D tentatively TRBD1 (5 bases). V shed 10 bases and J shed 1 base, with 12 bases lying between them. The germline V gene has CDR1 MGHDK and CDR2 SYGVNS. The CDR3 totals 13 residues. DNA of the CDR3: TGTGCCACCACTGACAGTCGCACAGATACGCAGTATTTT. Translating gives CATTDSRTDTQYF.

The chain's CDR3 is CASRESVAKNIQYF. The CDR3 region has the DNA TGTGCCAGTAGGGAGAGTGTAGCCAAAAACATTCAGTACTTC. The chain recombines TRBV19 with TRBJ2-4; D is unclear. Germline V gene data show CDR1 as LNHDA and CDR2 as SQIVND (reference sequence). Trimming shortened V by 6 bases and J by 0 bases, and 9 bases separated the two germline ends. The CDR3 is 14 amino acids.

This chain links TRBV4-3 with TRBJ1-4; 7 bases align to TRBD1. The CDR3 consists of 16 residues. J lost 7 bases, V lost 0 bases, and 8 bases had no gene match. CDR1 is LGHNA, CDR2 YSLEER, per germline. This CDR3 is CASSQDLGGGGEKLFF. In nucleotides, the CDR3 is TGCGCCAGCAGCCAAGATTTAGGAGGGGGCGGTGAAAAACTGTTTTTT.

A few counts support this clone. The V call is TRBV7-3, the J call TRBJ2-2; D is possibly TRBD1 (6 bases). Trimming removed 0 bases at V and 7 bases at J, with 15 bases between. CDR3 length equals 16 residues. CDR1 is SGHTA and CDR2 is FQGTGA in the germline V gene. The CDR3 DNA reads as TGTGCCAGCAGCTTAACCCCGATACAGGGTGACGGGGAGCTGTTTTTT. Its translation is CASSLTPIQGDGELFF.

The rearrangement joins TRBV28 to TRBJ2-1; TRBD2 agrees at 12 bases. Trimming cost V 6 bases and J 15 bases; bases outside gene matches: 6. CDR1 and CDR2 from the germline V gene are MDHEN and SYDVKM. The CDR3 is 12 residues long. CDR3 DNA: TGTGCCAGCAGCTTGACTAGCGGGAGATTGTTCTTC. Translated, it gives CASSLTSGRLFF.

On this clone itself: At one end the junction does not follow the germline gene, possibly because of a read error. The rearrangement links TRBV7-2 to TRBJ2-2; D is ambiguous. The CDR3 contains 13 residues. The germline gives CDR1 SGHTA, CDR2 FQGNSA. The CDR3 loop is CVSSLRGTGELFF. In DNA form, the CDR3 reads TGTGTCAGCAGCTTGCGCGGCACCGGGGAGCTGTTTTTT.

This rearrangement joins TRBV7-9 to TRBJ2-3; TRBD2 matches at 10 bases. The CDR3 is 16 residues long. V was pared by 5 bases and J by 1 base, with 6 bases of the junction left unmatched. Germline V gene data show CDR1 as SEHNR and CDR2 as FQNEAQ (reference sequence). This chain's CDR3 is CASSRSSGRGTDTQYF. CDR3 in DNA: TGTGCCAGCAGCCGCTCTAGCGGGAGAGGCACAGATACGCAGTATTTT.

The chain combines TRBV28 with TRBJ1-5; 7 bases map to TRBD1. The CDR3 totals 17 residues. CDR1 is MDHEN and CDR2 is SYDVKM in the germline V gene. The ends lost 4 bases at V and 0 bases at J; junction bases unmatched: 9. This chain's CDR3 is CASSSLSGTDSNQPQHF. The CDR3 DNA is TGTGCCAGCAGTTCATTATCCGGGACAGATAGCAATCAGCCCCAGCATTTT.

V and J are TRBV19 and TRBJ1-2; 8 bases agree with TRBD1. There are 14 residues in the CDR3. CDR1 and CDR2 (germline): LNHDA, SQIVND (reference sequence). Trimming cost V 10 bases and J 4 bases; bases outside gene matches: 11. The DNA of the CDR3 is TGTGCCACTTCCCCGGACAGGGTTAGCTATGGCTACACCTTC. Its translation: CATSPDRVSYGYTF.

The gene calls are TRBV9 and TRBJ1-2; weak D call: TRBD1 (5 bases). Germline CDR1 reads SGDLS; CDR2 reads YYNGEE. CDR3 length: 15 amino acids. The V gene lost 0 bases and the J gene lost 3 bases, with 12 bases spanning the gap. CDR3 sequence (DNA): TGTGCCAGCAGCGTAGAGATGGGGCCTTACTATGGCTACACCTTC. Residues: CASSVEMGPYYGYTF.

Note on this clone: The sample contains more than one DNA sequence encoding this CDR3. The chain recombines TRBV30 with TRBJ1-5; the D is unclear. This CDR3 has 18 residues. The V and J ends lost 0 bases and 2 bases respectively, with 20 bases between them. From germline, CDR1 is GTSNPN and CDR2 SVGIG (reference sequence). CDR3 residues: CAWSVLREGSAGNQPQHF. DNA of the CDR3: TGTGCCTGGAGTGTACTTCGTGAGGGCAGTGCGGGCAATCAGCCCCAGCATTTT.

The rearrangement uses TRBV6-5 and TRBJ1-5, with a tentative D call TRBD1 (5 bases). This CDR3 has 13 amino acids. CDR1 and CDR2 (germline): MNHEY, SVGAGI. V lost 6 bases and J 2 bases, leaving 8 bases between the germline ends. The CDR3 protein is CASSPGGNQPQHF. CDR3 bases: TGTGCCAGCAGCCCGGGGGGCAATCAGCCCCAGCATTTT.

The genes are TRBV9 and TRBJ1-5; D call uncertain. Looked up from germline, CDR1 is SGDLS and CDR2 is YYNGEE. This CDR3 region has 13 residues. V was pared by 3 bases and J by 7 bases, with 11 bases between. The CDR3 coding sequence is TGTGCCAGCAGCGCAGACTTGGCCCAGCCCCAGCATTTT. Its protein is CASSADLAQPQHF.

The chain employs TRBV4-1 and TRBJ2-5; 9 nucleotides align to TRBD2. The closer fit of TRBJ2-7 to the DNA end suggests the J call may be wrong. The CDR3 has 16 amino acids. Germline CDR1 is MGHRA and CDR2 is YSYEKL. Here the CDR3 reads CASSQEAAGGSYEQYF. The CDR3 DNA sequence: TGCGCCAGCAGCCAAGAGGCGGCGGGGGGGTCCTACGAGCAGTACTTC.

V and J are TRBV19 and TRBJ1-2; D gene ambiguous. The germline gives CDR1 LNHDA, CDR2 SQIVND (reference sequence). V lost 11 bases to trimming and J lost 8 bases, with 12 bases between them. This CDR3 is built from 10 residues. CDR3 protein: CASKGRGYTF. In DNA, the CDR3 is TGTGCCTCAAAAGGCAGGGGCTACACCTTC.